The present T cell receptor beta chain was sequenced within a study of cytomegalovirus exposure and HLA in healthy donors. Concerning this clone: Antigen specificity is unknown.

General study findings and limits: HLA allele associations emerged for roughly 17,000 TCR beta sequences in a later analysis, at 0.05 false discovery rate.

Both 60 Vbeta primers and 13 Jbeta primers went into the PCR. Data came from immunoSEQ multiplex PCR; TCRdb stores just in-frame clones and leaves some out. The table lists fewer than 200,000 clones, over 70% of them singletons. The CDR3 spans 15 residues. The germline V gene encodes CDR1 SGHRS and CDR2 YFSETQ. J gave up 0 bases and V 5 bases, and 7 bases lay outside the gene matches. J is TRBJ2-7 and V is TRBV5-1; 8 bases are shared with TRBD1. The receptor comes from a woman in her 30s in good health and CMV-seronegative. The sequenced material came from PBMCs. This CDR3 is CASSPTGGSSYEQYF. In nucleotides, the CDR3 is TGCGCCAGCAGTCCAACAGGGGGAAGCTCCTACGAGCAGTACTTC.